This record looks at one TCR beta chain sequence and its context. The source of the sample is a study of cytomegalovirus exposure and HLA in healthy donors. Use of 60 Vbeta and 13 Jbeta primers characterized the PCR. Profiling relied on immunoSEQ multiplex PCR, and the TCRdb table lists in-frame clones only, not all of them. The top ten clones hold 1.5% to 2% of a sample with 60,000 to 85,000 clones, around 81% of them seen once. CDR1 and CDR2 from the germline V gene are SGHRS and YFSETQ. This CDR3 has 15 amino acids. V lost 4 bases, J lost 1 base, and 14 bases lay in between. Sequencing used PBMCs. The rearrangement links TRBV5-1 to TRBJ1-1, with D perhaps TRBD1 (5 bases). This TCR came from a middle-aged man in good health and CMV-seronegative. The CDR3 loop reads CASSTTGVKNTEAFF. The CDR3, as DNA: TGCGCCAGCAGCACTACGGGGGTTAAGAACACTGAAGCTTTCTTT.